The present T cell receptor (beta chain) was sequenced within a study of blood T cell repertoires in COVID-19. Assay used: immunoSEQ multiplex PCR; TCRdb lists only in-frame clones, some missing. Among fewer than 300,000 clones listed, 70% to 90% were seen once. Germline loops: CDR1 SQVTM, CDR2 ANQGSEA. The CDR3 sequence is 13 residues long. Trimming stripped 7 bases from V and 3 bases from J, with 12 bases between. Material for sequencing was PBMCs or T cells enriched from blood (not recorded which). The receptor was derived from a young woman who had recovered from COVID-19. V usage is TRBV29-1 and J usage is TRBJ2-2; D is perhaps TRBD1 (5 bases). The CDR3 loop reads CSADRQYTGELFF. The CDR3 DNA reads as TGCAGCGCCGACCGACAGTACACCGGGGAGCTGTTTTTT.